The rows below give T cell receptor beta chains drawn from one sample of a study of cytomegalovirus exposure and HLA in healthy donors. Using immunoSEQ multiplex PCR, the repertoire was profiled, and TCRdb retains in-frame clones only, with some absent. The sample lists 110,000 to 150,000 clones; 94% were seen once. The sample taken for sequencing was PBMCs. These receptors all come from a man younger than 35 in good health and CMV-seropositive. Each CDR3 is given with its conserved first and last residue. The D gene is left open where the match is weak. Some rows mark clone size as missing; the rest say once, few, many or name a class of expanded clone.

>TRBD1|TRBJ1-5|TRBV27|NA
CASSLDARQGRNQPQHF
TGTGCCAGCAGTTTGGACGCTCGACAGGGGAGGAATCAGCCCCAGCATTTT
>TRBD1|TRBJ1-1|TRBV6-1|NA
CASSVTGPNTEAFF
TGTGCCAGCAGTGTGACAGGGCCGAACACTGAAGCTTTCTTT
>NA|TRBJ2-1|TRBV9|NA
CASSVGGWGSHNEQFF
TGTGCCAGCAGCGTAGGGGGTTGGGGCAGCCACAATGAGCAGTTCTTC
>NA|TRBJ1-2|TRBV6-1|NA
CASRETGSPGYTF
TGTGCCAGCAGGGAAACAGGAAGTCCGGGCTACACCTTC
>TRBD2|TRBJ2-1|TRBV28|once
CASSLSSGRAVEIWSYNEQFF
TGTGCCAGCAGTTTGTCTAGCGGGAGGGCCGTCGAAATCTGGTCCTACAATGAGCAGTTCTTC
>NA|TRBJ2-7|TRBV29-1|once
CSVETEANYEQYF
TGCAGCGTTGAGACAGAAGCTAACTACGAGCAGTACTTC
>TRBD2|TRBJ2-1|TRBV2|NA
CASGRDYNEQFF
TGTGCCAGCGGGAGGGACTACAATGAGCAGTTCTTC
>NA|TRBJ2-7|TRBV4-1|NA
CASSQGGRPYEQYF
TGCGCCAGCAGCCAAGGGGGCAGGCCGTACGAGCAGTACTTC
>NA|TRBJ2-1|TRBV10-1|NA
CASSEGGAGENEQFF
TGCGCCAGCAGTGAGGGGGGGGCAGGGGAGAACGAGCAGTTCTTC
>TRBD2|TRBJ2-3|TRBV6-1|NA
CATTSGVTDTQYF
TGTGCCACAACTAGCGGGGTCACAGATACGCAGTATTTT
>NA|TRBJ1-5|TRBV6-6|NA
CASSYSTMGHNQPQHF
TGTGCCAGCAGTTACTCGACAATGGGGCACAATCAGCCCCAGCATTTT
>TRBD2|TRBJ2-3|TRBV2|once
CASSDSLAEDTQYF
TGTGCCAGCAGTGATTCACTAGCGGAAGATACGCAGTATTTT
>NA|TRBJ1-4|TRBV4-2|NA
CASSQTLGAGNEKLFF
TGTGCCAGCAGCCAAACTCTGGGGGCAGGGAATGAAAAACTGTTTTTT
>TRBD1|TRBJ2-7|TRBV7-2|NA
CASSSLAGGLTNEHF
TGTGCCAGCAGCTCCTTGGCAGGGGGCCTTACTAACGAGCACTTC
>NA|TRBJ1-5|TRBV6-1|NA
CASSDLGRGSNQPQHF
TGTGCCAGCAGTGACCTCGGCAGGGGTAGCAATCAGCCCCAGCATTTT
>NA|TRBJ1-2|TRBV28|NA
CASSPKLGANYGYTF
TGTGCCAGCTCCCCTAAACTGGGAGCTAACTATGGCTACACCTTC
>TRBD2|TRBJ2-1|TRBV18|NA
CASSGLAGDNEQFF
TGTGCCAGCTCAGGACTAGCGGGAGACAATGAGCAGTTCTTC
>NA|TRBJ2-5|TRBV20-1|NA
CSGQYQETQYF
TGCAGCGGACAGTATCAGGAGACCCAGTACTTC
>TRBD2|TRBJ2-1|TRBV7-2|NA
CASSKGGLAGYNEQFF
TGTGCCAGCAGCAAGGGGGGACTAGCGGGGTACAATGAGCAGTTCTTC
>NA|TRBJ1-6|TRBV28|NA
CASSPPWGENSPLHF
TGTGCCAGCAGTCCGCCGTGGGGAGAGAATTCACCCCTCCACTTT
>TRBD1|TRBJ1-1|TRBV13|NA
CASSLRGLDTEAFF
TGTGCCAGCAGCCTCAGGGGGCTTGACACTGAAGCTTTCTTT
>NA|TRBJ2-5|TRBV5-1|NA
CASSLGTPSQETQYF
TGCGCCAGCAGCTTGGGGACACCCTCTCAAGAGACCCAGTACTTC
>NA|TRBJ1-1|TRBV2|NA
CASSEYFLRDTEAFF
TGTGCCAGCAGTGAATATTTCCTGCGGGACACTGAAGCTTTCTTT
>TRBD1|TRBJ2-2|TRBV15|NA
CATSSPRDRTNTGELFF
TGTGCCACCAGCAGCCCCCGGGACAGGACCAACACCGGGGAGCTGTTTTTT
>TRBD2|TRBJ2-5|TRBV5-4|NA
CASSLAGGPGETQYF
TGTGCCAGCAGCTTAGCGGGAGGGCCCGGAGAGACCCAGTACTTC
>TRBD2|TRBJ2-7|TRBV11-2|NA
CASSRPSGPLLLYPYEQYF
TGTGCCAGCAGCCGACCTAGCGGTCCCCTTCTCCTCTACCCCTACGAGCAGTACTTC
>NA|TRBJ2-1|TRBV18|NA
CASSPTPGESEQFF
TGTGCCAGCTCACCAACTCCAGGGGAAAGTGAGCAGTTCTTC
>TRBD1|TRBJ2-7|TRBV29-1|NA
CSVLTGTGFEQYF
TGCAGCGTTCTTACCGGGACAGGTTTCGAGCAGTACTTC
>TRBD2|TRBJ2-5|TRBV25-1|NA
CASSEFGWTSGSRETQYF
TGTGCCAGCAGTGAGTTCGGGTGGACTAGCGGGAGCAGAGAGACCCAGTACTTC
>TRBD2|TRBJ2-7|TRBV5-4|NA
CASSLGGGVRYEQYF
TGTGCCAGCAGCTTGGGCGGGGGAGTCAGGTACGAGCAGTACTTC
>TRBD1|TRBJ2-7|TRBV5-1|NA
CASSWGGQGEVYEQYF
TGCGCCAGCAGCTGGGGAGGACAGGGGGAGGTGTACGAGCAGTACTTC
>TRBD2|TRBJ2-5|TRBV7-2|NA
CASSFGGGDSETQYF
TGTGCCAGCAGCTTCGGGGGAGGGGACTCCGAGACCCAGTACTTC
>TRBD2|TRBJ2-7|TRBV11-2|NA
CASRASGSYEQYF
TGTGCCAGCAGGGCTAGCGGGAGTTACGAGCAGTACTTC
>TRBD1|TRBJ2-3|TRBV29-1|NA
CSVDGYRGRTDTQYF
TGCAGCGTTGATGGATACAGGGGGCGGACAGATACGCAGTATTTT
>TRBD2|TRBJ2-1|TRBV10-3|NA
CAISEHSGRIQEQFF
TGTGCCATCAGTGAACATAGCGGGAGGATCCAGGAGCAGTTCTTC
>TRBD1|TRBJ1-2|TRBV5-1|NA
CASSNPGQGLFGYTF
TGCGCCAGCAGCAATCCGGGACAGGGTCTATTTGGCTACACCTTC
>NA|TRBJ1-5|TRBV21-1|NA
CASSKAMTGQWSNQPQHF
TGTGCCAGCAGCAAAGCGATGACAGGGCAATGGAGCAATCAGCCCCAGCATTTT
>TRBD1|TRBJ2-3|TRBV29-1|NA
CSAEGDRRDTQYF
TGCAGCGCCGAGGGGGACAGAAGAGATACGCAGTATTTT
>NA|TRBJ2-2|TRBV9|NA
CASSVAFPGELFF
TGTGCCAGCAGCGTAGCCTTCCCCGGGGAGCTGTTTTTT
>NA|TRBJ2-1|TRBV4-1|NA
CASSQGQYNEQFF
TGCGCCAGCAGCCAAGGACAGTACAATGAGCAGTTCTTC
>NA|TRBJ2-7|TRBV28|NA
CASSWGQTYEQYF
TGTGCCAGCAGTTGGGGCCAAACCTACGAGCAGTACTTC
>TRBD2|TRBJ2-3|TRBV7-3|NA
CASSGEVGGSRRSTDTQYF
TGTGCCAGCTCCGGTGAGGTGGGCGGGAGCAGAAGAAGCACAGATACGCAGTATTTT
>TRBD2|TRBJ2-3|TRBV27|NA
CASGRLAGGSPDTQYF
TGTGCCAGCGGGAGACTAGCGGGAGGGTCCCCAGATACGCAGTATTTT
>TRBD1|TRBJ1-1|TRBV7-8|NA
CASSSQDRGNTEAFF
TGTGCCAGCAGCTCCCAGGACAGGGGAAACACTGAAGCTTTCTTT
>TRBD2|TRBJ2-3|TRBV19|NA
CASRNFRGDTDTQYF
TGTGCCAGTAGAAATTTTCGGGGGGACACAGATACGCAGTATTTT
>TRBD2|TRBJ2-5|TRBV10-3|NA
CAISEPGLAGEETQYF
TGTGCCATCAGTGAGCCGGGACTAGCGGGAGAAGAGACCCAGTACTTC
>NA|TRBJ2-7|TRBV30|NA
CAWSPGTWGDEQYF
TGTGCCTGGAGTCCCGGGACCTGGGGGGACGAGCAGTACTTC
>TRBD1|TRBJ1-2|TRBV6-5|NA
CASSYAGGLDYGYTF
TGTGCCAGCAGTTACGCAGGGGGCCTTGACTATGGCTACACCTTC
>NA|TRBJ2-7|TRBV5-5|NA
CASRSSYEQYF
TGTGCCAGCAGGAGCTCCTACGAGCAGTACTTC
>NA|TRBJ1-2|TRBV10-3|NA
CAISESSPSNGYTF
TGTGCCATCAGTGAGTCGAGCCCCTCCAATGGCTACACCTTC
>NA|TRBJ1-2|TRBV7-8|NA
CASSSTGGLDYGYTF
TGTGCCAGCAGCTCGACGGGCGGGCTTGACTATGGCTACACCTTC
>TRBD2|TRBJ2-7|TRBV2|NA
CASSVETSGRNEQYF
TGTGCCAGCAGTGTGGAGACTAGCGGGAGAAACGAGCAGTACTTC
>NA|TRBJ2-3|TRBV27|NA
CASSFEGRASDTQYF
TGTGCCAGCAGTTTTGAGGGTCGGGCCTCAGATACGCAGTATTTT
>NA|TRBJ2-2|TRBV29-1|NA
CSVGYEASNTGELFF
TGCAGCGTTGGGTACGAGGCGTCGAACACCGGGGAGCTGTTTTTT
>NA|TRBJ1-5|TRBV7-8|few
CASSLLPLGAGSNQPQHF
TGTGCCAGCAGCTTACTCCCTTTAGGTGCAGGGAGCAATCAGCCCCAGCATTTT
>TRBD1|TRBJ2-4|TRBV2|NA
CASSEGRLGQGGSRKYF
TGTGCCAGCAGTGAAGGGCGGTTGGGACAGGGAGGGAGTCGAAAGTACTTC
>TRBD2|TRBJ2-1|TRBV20-1|NA
CSASPGGGQFF
TGCAGTGCTAGCCCGGGGGGAGGTCAGTTCTTC